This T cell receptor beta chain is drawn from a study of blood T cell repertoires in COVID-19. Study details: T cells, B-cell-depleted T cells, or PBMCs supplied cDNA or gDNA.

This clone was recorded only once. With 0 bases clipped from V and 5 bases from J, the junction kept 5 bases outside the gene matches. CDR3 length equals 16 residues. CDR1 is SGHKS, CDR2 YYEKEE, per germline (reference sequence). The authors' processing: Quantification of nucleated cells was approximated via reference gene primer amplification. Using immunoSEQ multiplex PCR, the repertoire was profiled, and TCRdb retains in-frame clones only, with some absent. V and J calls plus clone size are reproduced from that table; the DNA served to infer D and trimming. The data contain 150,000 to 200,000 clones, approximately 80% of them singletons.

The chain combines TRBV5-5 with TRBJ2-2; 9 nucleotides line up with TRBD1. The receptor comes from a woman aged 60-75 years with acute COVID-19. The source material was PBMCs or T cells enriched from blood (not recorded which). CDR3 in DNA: TGTGCCAGCAGCTTGGACAGGGGGCTTGTGACCGGGGAGCTGTTTTTT. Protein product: CASSLDRGLVTGELFF.